This T cell receptor (beta chain) was retrieved from a study of blood T cell repertoires in COVID-19. As processed by the authors: Estimated nucleated cell counts came from reference gene primer amplification. TCRdb keeps only in-frame clones here, not all; method: immunoSEQ multiplex PCR. V and J calls plus clone size are reproduced from that table; the DNA served to infer D and trimming. The table shows roughly 38,000 clones, with around four fifths occurring only once. The specimen sequenced was peripheral blood. This receptor was obtained from a human donor in a cohort sampled during active COVID-19.

CDR3 in DNA: TGTGCCAGCAGACCGACAGGGCCCTCGGAGACCCAGTACTTC. As protein: CASRPTGPSETQYF. The rearrangement links TRBV6-5 to TRBJ2-5; TRBD1 aligns across 7 bases. The germline V gene encodes CDR1 MNHEY and CDR2 SVGAGI. With 6 bases clipped from V and 5 bases from J, the junction kept 9 bases outside the gene matches. This CDR3 comprises 14 residues.